The clone carrying this TCR beta chain was recorded a few times. Trimming left V 5 bases short and J 5 bases short, with 16 bases between. This CDR3 contains 14 residues. From germline, CDR1 is MNHEY and CDR2 SMNVEV (reference sequence). This sample was included in a study of blood T cell repertoires in COVID-19. Sequenced by immunoSEQ multiplex PCR; TCRdb stores in-frame clones only, minus some. This sample carries around 120,000 clones, 86% of them seen once, and the ten largest clones take approximately 7.9%. This TCR was recovered from a man aged 65 to 85 who had recovered from COVID-19. Sequences were obtained from peripheral blood. The chain combines TRBV27 with TRBJ2-7, with D maybe TRBD1 (5 bases). The CDR3, as DNA: TGTGCCAGCAGTGTTGGGGCCCCTCTGGACGAGCAGTACTTC. Protein: CASSVGAPLDEQYF.